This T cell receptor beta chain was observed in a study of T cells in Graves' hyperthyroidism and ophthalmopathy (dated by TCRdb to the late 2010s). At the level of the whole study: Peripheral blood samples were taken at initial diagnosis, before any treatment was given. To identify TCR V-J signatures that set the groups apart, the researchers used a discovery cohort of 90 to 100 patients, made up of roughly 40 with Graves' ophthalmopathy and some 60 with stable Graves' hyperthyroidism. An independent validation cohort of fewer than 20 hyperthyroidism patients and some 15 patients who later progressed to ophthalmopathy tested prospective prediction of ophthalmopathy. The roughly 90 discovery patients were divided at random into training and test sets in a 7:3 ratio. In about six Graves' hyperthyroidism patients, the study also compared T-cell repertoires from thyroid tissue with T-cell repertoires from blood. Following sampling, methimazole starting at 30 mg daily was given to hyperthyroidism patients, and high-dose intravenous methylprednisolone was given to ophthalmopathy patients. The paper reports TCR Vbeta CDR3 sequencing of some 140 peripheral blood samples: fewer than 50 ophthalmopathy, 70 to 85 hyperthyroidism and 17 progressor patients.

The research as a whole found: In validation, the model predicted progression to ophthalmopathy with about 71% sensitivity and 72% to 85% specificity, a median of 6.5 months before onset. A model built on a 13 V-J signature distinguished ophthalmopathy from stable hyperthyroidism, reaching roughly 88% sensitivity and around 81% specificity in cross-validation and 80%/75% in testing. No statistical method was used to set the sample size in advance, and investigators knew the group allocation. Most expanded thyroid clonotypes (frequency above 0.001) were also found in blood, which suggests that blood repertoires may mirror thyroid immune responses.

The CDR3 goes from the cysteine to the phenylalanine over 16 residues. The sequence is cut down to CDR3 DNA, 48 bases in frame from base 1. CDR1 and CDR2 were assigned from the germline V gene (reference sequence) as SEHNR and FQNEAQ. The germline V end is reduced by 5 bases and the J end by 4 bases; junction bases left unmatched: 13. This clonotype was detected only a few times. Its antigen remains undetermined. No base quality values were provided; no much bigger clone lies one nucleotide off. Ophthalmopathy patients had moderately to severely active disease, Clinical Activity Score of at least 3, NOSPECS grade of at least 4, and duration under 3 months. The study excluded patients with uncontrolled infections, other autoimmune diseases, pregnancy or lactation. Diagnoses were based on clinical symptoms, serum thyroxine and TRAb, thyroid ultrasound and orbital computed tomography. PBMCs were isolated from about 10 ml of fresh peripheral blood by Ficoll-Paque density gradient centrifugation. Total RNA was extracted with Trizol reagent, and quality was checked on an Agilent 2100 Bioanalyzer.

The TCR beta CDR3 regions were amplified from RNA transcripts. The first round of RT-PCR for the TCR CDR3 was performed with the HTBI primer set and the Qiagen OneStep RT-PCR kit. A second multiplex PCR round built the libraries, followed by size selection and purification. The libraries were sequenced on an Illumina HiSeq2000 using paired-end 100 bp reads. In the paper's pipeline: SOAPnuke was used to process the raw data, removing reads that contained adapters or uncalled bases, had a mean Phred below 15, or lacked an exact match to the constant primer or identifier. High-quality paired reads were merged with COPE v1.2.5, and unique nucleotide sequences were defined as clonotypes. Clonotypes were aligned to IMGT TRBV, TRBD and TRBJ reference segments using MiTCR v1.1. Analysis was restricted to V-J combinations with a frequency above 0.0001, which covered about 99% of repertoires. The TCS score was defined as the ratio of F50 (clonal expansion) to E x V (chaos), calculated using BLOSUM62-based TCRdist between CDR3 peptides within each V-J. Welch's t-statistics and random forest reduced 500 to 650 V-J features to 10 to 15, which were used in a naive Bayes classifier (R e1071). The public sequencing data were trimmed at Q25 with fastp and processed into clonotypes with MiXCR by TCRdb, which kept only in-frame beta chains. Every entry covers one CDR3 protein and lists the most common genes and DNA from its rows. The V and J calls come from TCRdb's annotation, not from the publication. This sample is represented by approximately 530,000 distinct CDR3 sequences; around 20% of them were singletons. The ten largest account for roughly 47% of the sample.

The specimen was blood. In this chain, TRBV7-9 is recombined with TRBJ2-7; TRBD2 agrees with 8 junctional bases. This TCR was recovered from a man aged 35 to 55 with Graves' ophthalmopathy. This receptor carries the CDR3 CASSPGSGSRVYEQYF. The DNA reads TGTGCCAGCAGCCCCGGAAGCGGGAGTCGGGTTTACGAGCAGTACTTC.